The present T cell receptor beta chain was sequenced within a study of shared clonotypes between healthy human individuals. With regard to this clone: The antigen remains unidentified.

Methods used by the authors: Filtering of immunoSEQ junctional sequences could not match full-length read filtering. The protocol was immunoSEQ multiplex PCR, while the TCRdb copy is restricted to in-frame clones and leaves out a portion. Clone size and the V and J calls come from that table; the DNA yielded D and trimming. The data hold around 1,900,000 clones, with over 85% observed a single time. As defined, naive CD8 cells were CD45RO-negative and positively selected for CCR7, with terminally differentiated effector memory CD45RA+ cells excluded. Study results and limitations: A handful of donors shared roughly 5% of their naive CD4 clonotypes. Only blood was sampled; tissue repertoires likely differ. Clonotype sharing levels among donors were expected to vary with sequencing depth.

This CDR3 has 13 amino acids. Trimming pared 4 bases from V and 2 bases from J, leaving 12 bases between. Looked up from germline, CDR1 is SQVTM and CDR2 is ANQGSEA. This chain joins TRBV29-1 and TRBJ2-7; D gene unclear. The receptor comes from a man younger than 35 in good health. Some clones in this sample may be carry-over from other donors' samples. The sample was naive CD8+ T cells from PBMCs. CDR3 sequence (DNA): TGCAGCGTTGTTGCACAGTTAACCTACGAGCAGTACTTC. Translating gives CSVVAQLTYEQYF.